This T cell receptor beta chain was recovered during a study of blood T cell repertoires in COVID-19. Across the study: Sites in the United States, Italy and Spain provided acute and convalescent COVID-19 samples.

Under the authors' procedure: Reference gene primer amplification gave estimated nucleated cell counts. Assay used: immunoSEQ multiplex PCR; TCRdb lists only in-frame clones, some missing. D and trimming were read from the DNA, whereas the V and J calls and clone size are those reported in that table. The sample has some 250,000 clones; over 75% are singletons. Study members were between about 18 and 90 years old and lived in 24 US regions. Self-reported history from a screening survey and questionnaire set each donor's cohort. This sequence originates from a woman aged 50 to 60 who had recovered from COVID-19. The specimen sequenced was PBMCs or T cells enriched from blood (not recorded which).

DNA for the CDR3: TGTGCCAGTGGACAGGGGGCCTCCACAGATACGCAGTATTTT. Protein: CASGQGASTDTQYF. V gene TRBV6-5 combines with J gene TRBJ2-3, with 11 bases aligning to TRBD1. This CDR3 has 14 residues. V was pared by 9 bases and J by 2 bases, with 4 bases of the junction left unmatched. Germline V gene sequence: CDR1 MNHEY, CDR2 SVGAGI.